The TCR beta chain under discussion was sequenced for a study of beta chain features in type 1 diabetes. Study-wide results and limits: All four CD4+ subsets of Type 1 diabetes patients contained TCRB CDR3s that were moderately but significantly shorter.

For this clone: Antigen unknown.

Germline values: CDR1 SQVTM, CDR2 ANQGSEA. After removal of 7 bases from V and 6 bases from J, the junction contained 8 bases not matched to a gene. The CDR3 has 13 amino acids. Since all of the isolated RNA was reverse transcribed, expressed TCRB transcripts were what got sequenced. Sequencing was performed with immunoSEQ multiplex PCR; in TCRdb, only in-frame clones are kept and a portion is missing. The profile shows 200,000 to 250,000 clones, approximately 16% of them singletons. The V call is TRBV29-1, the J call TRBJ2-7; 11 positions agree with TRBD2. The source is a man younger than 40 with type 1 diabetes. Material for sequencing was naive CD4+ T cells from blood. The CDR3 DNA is TGCAGCGCTATAGCGGGAGGGGTTGGCGAGCAGTACTTC. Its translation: CSAIAGGVGEQYF.